The subject of this entry is one T cell receptor (beta chain). Its antigen remains unidentified. No qualities accompany the bases; no much larger clone lies one base away. At one collaborating source in Seattle, patients were enrolled during active infection and were followed longitudinally through the course of disease. Each collaborating institution followed its own protocols to collect whole blood in K2EDTA tubes. For TCRbeta analysis, collaborators shipped samples as frozen whole blood, isolated PBMCs, or DNA extracted from either of those sample types. TCRbeta CDR3 regions were amplified from genomic DNA using the immunoSEQ Assay, a bias-controlled multiplex PCR. On the study's bioinformatics: Within the assay, amplification of reference gene primers was used to estimate how many nucleated cells each sample contained. To quantify the absolute abundance of each unique TCRbeta CDR3 rearrangement, sequence reads were collapsed and filtered. For each sample, productive Simpson clonality was calculated as the square root of Simpson's diversity index across productive rearrangements. In TCRdb, the immuneACCESS table is reduced to in-frame sequences with V and J assigned. These tables do not hold every clone; where another copy was compared, an unresolved V gene accounts for under half, and the others remain unexplained. Clone size and the V and J calls come from that table; the DNA yielded D and trimming. This sample lists 300,000 to 350,000 clones; around 89% were detected once. 1.5% to 2% of the sample is taken by the ten largest.

V drops 6 bases and J drops 14 bases, leaving 19 bases in between. CDR1 and CDR2, looked up from the germline V gene, are SGHAT and FQNNGV. The CDR3 runs 13 residues from the cysteine to the phenylalanine. The sequence is cut down to CDR3 DNA, 39 bases in frame from base 1. This entry comes from a study of blood T cell repertoires in COVID-19 (dated by TCRdb to about 2020). For context, the study as a whole: Samples covering the acute and convalescent phases of COVID-19 were provided by collaborators in the United States, Italy and Spain. The material from the prospective study consisted of cDNA or gDNA derived from T cells, B-cell-depleted T cells, or PBMCs. The samples were drawn from two sources: the first 160 participants of the ongoing ImmuneRACE study, and 1,254 subjects contributed by 6 global collaborators. Where available, HLA class I and class II types were obtained from metadata supplied by the sample provider rather than from assay-based typing. A freely available public database, intended as a resource for researchers studying the immune response to SARS-CoV-2, is where the repertoires were released. Nearly every sample came with metadata listing a de-identified subject ID, COVID-19 status, age in years and sex. Deeply sampled blood TCRbeta repertoires from subjects exposed to, actively infected with, or recovered from COVID-19 were included in the dataset. The full study reports these points: How much clinical and demographic metadata was included differed by source and by participant, and the metadata was provided uncurated.

The sequencing sample was made of peripheral blood. This receptor chain uses TRBV11-2 and TRBJ1-4; matching of 6 bases hints at TRBD1 as the D gene. This TCR derives from a woman aged 30 to 39 with COVID-19, enrolled during active disease. DNA sequence: TGTGCCAGCAGGCCTACTTCCGGGACAAGGCTGTTTTTT. Its translation reads: CASRPTSGTRLFF. Full variable domain (CDR3 extended with the reference TRBV11-2 and TRBJ1-4 proteins): EAGVAQSPRYKIIEKRQSVAFWCNPISGHATLYWYQQILGQGPKLLIQFQNNGVVDDSQLPKDRFSAERLKGVDSTLKIQPAKLEDSAVYLCASRPTSGTRLFFGSGTQLSVL.